This section outlines one T cell receptor beta chain sequence together with its context. Its specificity is not known. A much bigger clone sits one base away, suggesting this may be a read error. The sample originates from a study of blood T cells in healthy people across ages. General study points: Roughly linear declines in TCR beta diversity per million T cells occurred with age.

The sample providers were healthy Caucasian people from Russia, aged roughly 6 to 100. The authors drew around 9.3 milliliters of peripheral blood from each donor. The amount of total RNA extracted per sample was at least 5 micrograms. The germline gives CDR1 SQVTM, CDR2 ANQGSEA. V lost 2 bases to trimming and J lost 7 bases; unmatched junction nucleotides: 7. This CDR3 is 13 amino acids long. A second PCR, run for about 7 to 11 cycles, used a sample-barcoded 5' primer plus a J-beta primer mix. One entry per CDR3 protein, called by TCRdb with MiXCR from the 5' RACE reads. The sample consists of about 1.4 million distinct CDR3 sequences, approximately 60% of them appearing once.

This chain connects TRBV29-1 to TRBJ1-2; TRBD1 matches 7 bases. The sequence was obtained from a man younger than 35 in good health. Sequenced input: blood. CDR3 DNA: TGCAGCGTTGAATTGGGACAGTGCGGTGGCTACACCTTC. Its protein is CSVELGQCGGYTF.